Listed here are 11 T cell receptor beta chains from one sample, sequenced in a study of CD8+ T cells in alopecia areata. Treatment reported: oral pan-JAK inhibitor, 5-10 mg twice daily. RNA extraction was followed by reverse transcription into cDNA, which acted as the sequencing template. The data were produced by immunoSEQ multiplex PCR, yet TCRdb's version contains in-frame clones alone and is incomplete. This sample carries 75,000 to 100,000 clones, about 70% of them seen once, and the ten largest clones take approximately 15%. The input for sequencing was CD8+ T cells sorted from blood, taken at approximately week 45, from a patient treated with tofacitinib. Receptor source: a human donor with alopecia areata.

The chain links TRBV19 to TRBJ2-1, with 10 bases fitting TRBD1. Trimming removed 3 bases from V and 4 bases from J; junction bases left unmatched: 6. CDR1 and CDR2 (germline): LNHDA, SQIVND (reference sequence). The CDR3 is 16 residues long. The CDR3 here is CASSMSTGGAYNEQFF. The CDR3 DNA sequence: TGTGCCAGTAGTATGTCGACAGGGGGCGCTTACAATGAGCAGTTCTTC.

This clone was detected only a few times. The chain has TRBV7-8 and TRBJ2-1; D possibly corresponds to TRBD2 (6 bases). CDR1 SGHVS and CDR2 FQNEAQ come from the germline V gene. The CDR3 runs 15 residues. Trimming shortened V by 2 bases and J by 6 bases, and 14 bases separated the two germline ends. This CDR3 reads CASSLQGAGRNEQFF. The CDR3 DNA is TGTGCCAGCAGCTTACAGGGCGCGGGACGCAATGAGCAGTTCTTC.

The chain uses TRBV11-2 and TRBJ2-2; TRBD1 matches at 12 bases. CDR1 and CDR2 (germline): SGHAT, FQNNGV. This CDR3 has 17 residues. Trimming at V came to 4 bases and at J to 8 bases, leaving 11 bases not matched to a gene. The CDR3 protein is CASSSLPGQGAYGELFF. CDR3 nucleotides: TGTGCCAGCAGCTCCTTACCGGGACAGGGGGCATATGGGGAGCTGTTTTTT.

The rearrangement uses TRBV5-4 and TRBJ2-7; either TRBD1 or TRBD2 may fit D (5 bases each). The V gene's germline CDR1 is SGHNT and CDR2 YYREEE (reference sequence). Trimming cost V 2 bases and J 0 bases, with 9 bases left between them. This CDR3 contains 14 residues. This CDR3 is CASSFGGYSYEQYF. CDR3 DNA sequence: TGTGCCAGCAGCTTTGGGGGATACTCCTACGAGCAGTACTTC.

This clone was observed a handful of times. This rearrangement joins TRBV7-9 to TRBJ1-6; D possibly corresponds to TRBD1 (5 bases). The CDR3 is 14 amino acids. The V and J ends lost 5 bases and 5 bases respectively, with 10 bases between them. Germline-derived CDR1 and CDR2 are SEHNR and FQNEAQ (reference sequence). The CDR3 nucleotides are TGTGCCAGCAGCCGGACACCGAATAATTCACCCCTCCACTTT. Translation: CASSRTPNNSPLHF.

V usage is TRBV6-5 and J usage is TRBJ2-2; tentatively, D is TRBD1 (5 bases). The V and J ends lost 0 bases and 4 bases respectively, with 12 bases between them. The CDR3 covers 16 residues. Germline CDR1 reads MNHEY; CDR2 reads SVGAGI. The CDR3 nucleotides read TGTGCCAGCAGTTACTCGATAGGGGAAACCACCGGGGAGCTGTTTTTT. It translates to CASSYSIGETTGELFF.

This clone was detected only a few times. This rearrangement joins TRBV15 to TRBJ1-1, with D perhaps matching TRBD1 (5 bases). This CDR3 spans 16 amino acids. The V and J ends lost 0 bases and 3 bases respectively, with 14 bases between them. Germline V gives CDR1 LNHNV, CDR2 YYDKDF (reference sequence). CDR3 DNA: TGTGCCACCAGCAGAGATCGAAGGACGGGGGACACTGAAGCTTTCTTT. Translating gives CATSRDRRTGDTEAFF. The full variable domain, with the rest looked up from reference TRBV15 and TRBJ1-1, is DAMVIQNPRYQVTQFGKPVTLSCSQTLNHNVMYWYQQKSSQAPKLLFHYYDKDFNNEADTPDNFQSRRPNTSFCFLDIRSPGLGDTAMYLCATSRDRRTGDTEAFFGQGTRLTVV.

Note on this clone: This may come from a read error, since a much larger clone is one base off. The chain joins TRBV2 to TRBJ2-3; no firm D call. The germline V gene has CDR1 SNHLY and CDR2 FYNNEI. V was shortened by 0 bases and J by 1 base, with 5 bases between the two germline ends. The CDR3 has 14 amino acids. Written as DNA, the CDR3 is TGTGCCAGCAGTGAAGCGGGCGGCACAGATACGCAGTATTTT. Amino acids: CASSEAGGTDTQYF.

The CDR3 DNA reads TGTGCCTGGAGTGACGACGGGGCGTCCTACGAGCAGTACTTC. Encoded protein: CAWSDDGASYEQYF. The chain uses TRBV30 and TRBJ2-7; D tentatively reads TRBD1 or TRBD2 (5 bases each). This CDR3 is built from 14 residues. Deletions cut 1 base from V and 1 base from J, with 11 bases between. Germline-derived CDR1 and CDR2 are GTSNPN and SVGIG (reference sequence).

The J gene is TRBJ1-1, the V gene TRBV2; TRBD1 might be the D (6 bases). The CDR3 spans 13 residues. From germline, CDR1 is SNHLY and CDR2 FYNNEI. V was trimmed by 7 bases and J by 5 bases, leaving 14 bases between them. The CDR3 coding sequence is TGTGCCAGCATACTCGAGGGGGGTACTGAAGCTTTCTTT. Protein product: CASILEGGTEAFF. Together with reference TRBV2 and TRBJ1-1, the CDR3 gives the full variable domain: EPEVTQTPSHQVTQMGQEVILRCVPISNHLYFYWYRQILGQKVEFLVSFYNNEISEKSEIFDDQFSVERPDGSNFTLKIRSTKLEDSAMYFCASILEGGTEAFFGQGTRLTVV.

The chain carries TRBV27 and TRBJ2-3; the match to TRBD2 covers 8 bases. CDR1 and CDR2 from the germline V gene are MNHEY and SMNVEV (reference sequence). The V gene end was trimmed by 6 bases and the J gene end by 1 base; junction bases not matched to a gene: 3. This CDR3 contains 14 residues. The DNA for the CDR3 is TGTGCCAGCAGAATGACTAGCGGCACAGATACGCAGTATTTT. This codes for CASRMTSGTDTQYF.